This T cell receptor beta chain emerged from a study of cytomegalovirus exposure and HLA in healthy donors. Findings and limits, study-wide: Researchers reported in a later analysis that common viral pathogens appeared linked to several top clusters. In a later analysis, TCR beta V- and J-gene trimming was associated with a missense DCLRE1C variant.

Trimming cost V 4 bases and J 4 bases; bases outside gene matches: 4. This CDR3 has 13 amino acids. The germline V gene encodes CDR1 SGHNT and CDR2 YYREEE (reference sequence). Concerning this clone itself: What it binds is not known.

Primers for the PCR totalled 60 Vbeta and 13 Jbeta. Produced via immunoSEQ multiplex PCR; TCRdb's table is partial and in-frame only. The sample lists over 90,000 clones, about 77% occurring once. This receptor was obtained from a woman in her late teens or twenties in good health and CMV-seropositive. Sequencing input: PBMCs. V gene TRBV5-4 combines with J gene TRBJ1-1, with 7 bases matching TRBD1. CDR3 region: CASSGTGATEAFF. CDR3 in DNA: TGTGCCAGCAGCGGAACAGGGGCCACTGAAGCTTTCTTT.